These 20 T cell receptor beta chains were all obtained from the same sample, sequenced in a study of T cells after yellow fever vaccination. In TCRdb, the 5' RACE reads were re-called with MiXCR into one record per CDR3 protein. Of fewer than 150,000 distinct CDR3 sequences listed, approximately 7.1% are singletons. This specimen was CD4+ T cells sorted from PBMCs, taken about 41 days after the first yellow fever vaccination. Source of these receptors: a man younger than 30 who received the YFV17D yellow fever vaccine.

This clonotype occurred many times. The rearrangement joins TRBV30 to TRBJ2-4; D unclear. This CDR3 contains 11 residues. V was trimmed by 0 bases and J by 9 bases, leaving 6 bases between them. From germline, CDR1 is GTSNPN and CDR2 SVGIG (reference sequence). CDR3 in amino acids: CAWSVNRIQYF. In DNA form, the CDR3 reads TGTGCCTGGAGTGTAAATCGCATTCAGTACTTC.

This clonotype was counted many times. The chain carries TRBV6-2 or TRBV6-3 and TRBJ2-5; 7 positions match TRBD2. The length of the CDR3 is 16 residues. CDR1 MNHEY and CDR2 SVGEGT come from the germline V gene. V lost 6 bases to trimming and J lost 1 base; unmatched junction nucleotides: 11. CDR3 region: CASSRLGRGTQETQYF. CDR3 DNA: TGTGCCAGCAGCCGTCTCGGGCGGGGGACCCAAGAGACCCAGTACTTC.

This clonotype was seen many times. The gene calls are TRBV5-1 and TRBJ2-7, with TRBD2 identical over 9 bases. The CDR3 is 15 amino acids. Germline CDR1 is SGHRS and CDR2 is YFSETQ. J lost 5 bases, V lost 4 bases, and 10 bases had no gene match. The CDR3 nucleotides are TGCGCCAGCAGCAGGTTGACTAGCGGAACAAACGAGCAGTACTTC. Translated, it gives CASSRLTSGTNEQYF.

This clonotype has a count of ten or more. The J gene is TRBJ1-2, the V gene TRBV20-1, with TRBD1 as a possible D gene (6 bases). The CDR3 covers 12 residues. The V end was cut by 5 bases, the J end by 4 bases, with 11 bases between. Germline values: CDR1 DFQATT, CDR2 SNEGSKA (reference sequence). DNA for the CDR3: TGCAGTGCTGCAAGGACAGTCTATGGCTACACCTTC. It codes for CSAARTVYGYTF.

The genes are TRBV13 and TRBJ1-2; 8 nucleotides match TRBD1. Germline-derived CDR1 and CDR2 are PRHDT and FYEKMQ (reference sequence). CDR3 size: 15 residues. V lost 4 bases, J lost 4 bases, and 8 bases stayed unmatched. The CDR3 region has the DNA TGTGCCAGCAGCTCTGCAGGGGGCGGCGGCTATGGCTACACCTTC. It is translated as CASSSAGGGGYGYTF.

A few counts support this clonotype. The CDR3 coding sequence is TGCGCCAGCAGCCTCGGAGACTCCAAAAACATTCAGTACTTC. Protein product: CASSLGDSKNIQYF. The chain uses TRBV5-1 and TRBJ2-4, with no clear D. The CDR3 length is 14 residues. Trimming removed 4 bases from V and 2 bases from J, with 10 bases in between. The germline CDR1 and CDR2 sequences are SGHRS and YFSETQ.

There are many counts of this clonotype. The chain carries TRBV6-1 and TRBJ1-5; D might be TRBD1 (5 bases). This CDR3 is built from 12 residues. The V and J ends lost 6 bases and 5 bases respectively, with 8 bases between them. Germline loops: CDR1 MNHNS, CDR2 SASEGT. The CDR3 region has the DNA TGTGCCAGCAGGGAGGGGCATCAGCCCCAGCATTTT. This codes for CASREGHQPQHF.

This clonotype was seen repeatedly, ten times or more. The J gene is TRBJ2-7, the V gene TRBV27; 11 bases are shared with TRBD1. Germline CDR1 reads MNHEY; CDR2 reads SMNVEV (reference sequence). Germline trimming cut 11 bases from V and 8 bases from J; bases unmatched to any gene: 17. The CDR3 runs 15 residues. The DNA for the CDR3 is TGTGCCGTGACCGGGCGGCGGACAGGGGGCGCAAAGCAGTACTTC. Its protein product is CAVTGRRTGGAKQYF.

This clonotype was picked up many times. The chain employs TRBV18 and TRBJ2-3; tentative D call: TRBD1 (5 bases). V was cut by 1 base and J by 4 bases, with 9 bases left in between. Germline V gene sequence: CDR1 KGHSH, CDR2 LQKENI. The CDR3 is 14 residues long. CDR3 in amino acids: CASSPQQGPDTQYF. For the CDR3, the DNA is TGTGCCAGCTCACCACAGCAGGGCCCAGATACGCAGTATTTT.

For this clonotype: Given a much more abundant clone one base away, this may be a read error. The rearrangement joins TRBV10-3 to TRBJ2-5; maybe TRBD2 (6 bases). The CDR3 has 13 amino acids. V shed 11 bases and J shed 5 bases, with 18 bases lying between them. Germline V gene lookup returns CDR1 ENHRY and CDR2 SYGVKD. The CDR3 sequence is CALSTGDHETQYF. As DNA, the CDR3 is TGTGCCTTATCGACGGGGGATCATGAGACCCAGTACTTC.

This clonotype was observed at least ten times. The chain combines TRBV7-9 with TRBJ1-4, with D unclear. Germline V gene lookup returns CDR1 SEHNR and CDR2 FQNEAQ (reference sequence). This CDR3 is 14 amino acids long. The V end lost 5 bases, the J end lost 4 bases, and 11 bases lay between the germline ends. The chain's CDR3 is CASSPEADNEKLFF. The CDR3 nucleotides are TGTGCCAGCAGCCCCGAGGCCGATAATGAAAAACTGTTTTTT.

This clonotype was recorded at least ten times. The chain combines TRBV11-2 with TRBJ2-1; D is unclear. The CDR3 contains 14 residues. V was trimmed by 3 bases and J by 8 bases, leaving 14 bases between them. Germline V gene lookup returns CDR1 SGHAT and CDR2 FQNNGV. This CDR3 is CASSLAATRDEQFF. CDR3 in DNA: TGTGCCAGCAGCTTGGCGGCGACTCGGGATGAGCAGTTCTTC.

The table lists this clonotype with many counts. The V and J genes are TRBV20-1 and TRBJ2-3, with D tentatively TRBD2 (6 bases). The length of the CDR3 is 15 residues. Per germline, CDR1 DFQATT and CDR2 SNEGSKA (reference sequence). Trimming left V 0 bases short and J 1 base short, with 11 bases between. The CDR3 region has the DNA TGCAGTGCTAGAGATTCCCCGGGGGGCACAGATACGCAGTATTTT. The encoded protein is CSARDSPGGTDTQYF.

In this sample, this clonotype turned up many times. The V gene is TRBV7-2, the J gene TRBJ1-1; unclear D gene. The CDR3 contains 13 residues. V lost 5 bases to trimming and J lost 6 bases, with 13 bases between them. CDR1 and CDR2 (germline): SGHTA, FQGNSA. The CDR3 region is CASSARTEAEAFF. In nucleotides, the CDR3 is TGTGCCAGCAGCGCCCGTACCGAGGCTGAAGCTTTCTTT.

This clonotype occurred many times. The chain links TRBV18 to TRBJ1-1; 8 nucleotides line up with TRBD1. The CDR3 has 15 residues. CDR1 and CDR2 from the germline V gene are KGHSH and LQKENI. Germline trimming cut 6 bases from V and 4 bases from J; bases unmatched to any gene: 10. CDR3 in DNA: TGTGCCAGCTCGCTGGACAGGGTGGGCGGCACTGAAGCTTTCTTT. It is translated as CASSLDRVGGTEAFF.

This clonotype was counted many times. This rearrangement joins TRBV6-6 to TRBJ2-7; D is uncertain. The germline V gene has CDR1 MNHNY and CDR2 SVGAGI (reference sequence). The CDR3 totals 12 residues. V was clipped by 2 bases and J by 3 bases, with 5 bases between them. DNA for the CDR3: TGTGCCAGCAGTTACGAGAACTACGAGCAGTACGTC. Amino acid sequence: CASSYENYEQYV.

The sample holds a few counts of this clonotype. J is TRBJ2-1 and V is TRBV6-5, with D possibly being TRBD2 (6 bases). Germline V gives CDR1 MNHEY, CDR2 SVGAGI. V was shortened by 0 bases and J by 9 bases, with 15 bases between the two germline ends. The CDR3 runs to 15 residues. CDR3 sequence: CASSYSMGLGGEQFF. In nucleotides, the CDR3 is TGTGCCAGCAGTTACTCGATGGGACTTGGGGGTGAGCAGTTCTTC.

This clonotype was detected many times. The chain combines TRBV7-2 with TRBJ1-5, with unresolved D. V was trimmed by 2 bases and J by 9 bases, leaving 20 bases between them. Germline-derived CDR1 and CDR2 are SGHTA and FQGNSA. This CDR3 has 16 residues. For the CDR3, the DNA is TGTGCCAGCAGCTTAAAGTTTGGGAGCACGACCCGGCCCCAGCATTTT. Translating it yields CASSLKFGSTTRPQHF.

This clonotype was observed a handful of times. The chain has TRBV7-2 and TRBJ2-5, with 9 bases matching TRBD2. The V gene end was trimmed by 1 base and the J gene end by 5 bases; junction bases not matched to a gene: 5. Per the germline V gene, CDR1 is SGHTA and CDR2 is FQGNSA. This CDR3 region has 15 residues. The CDR3 DNA reads as TGTGCCAGCAGCTTAGACGCGGGGGGGCAGGAGACCCAGTACTTC. Its translation: CASSLDAGGQETQYF.

The gene calls are TRBV4-2 and TRBJ1-2, with 7 bases matching TRBD1. The CDR3 consists of 16 residues. J lost 4 bases, V lost 2 bases, and 10 bases had no gene match. In germline, CDR1 is LGHNA, CDR2 YNFKEQ. The CDR3 bases are TGTGCCAGCAGCCAATCCTGGACAGGTACGAGCTATGGCTACACCTTC. As protein: CASSQSWTGTSYGYTF.